The rows below give T cell receptor beta chains drawn from one sample of a study of T cells in Graves' hyperthyroidism and ophthalmopathy. TCRdb re-derived calls from the multiplex PCR reads in MiXCR, one entry per CDR3 protein. The table shows about 700,000 distinct CDR3 sequences, with 12% to 15% occurring only once. Sequencing was performed on blood. The receptors originated from a woman aged 18-29 years with Graves' hyperthyroidism. Both conserved end residues are part of each CDR3. A D gene is named only where the DNA matches it firmly. Some rows mark clone size as missing; the rest say once, few, many or name a class of expanded clone.

CDR3: CASSLTLQETQYF
DNA: TGTGCCAGCAGTCTAACTCTCCAAGAGACCCAGTACTTC
D: NA
size: many
J: TRBJ2-5
V: TRBV7-3

CDR3: CASSPGTSGGETQYF
DNA: TGTGCCAGTAGTCCTGGGACTAGCGGGGGAGAGACCCAGTACTTC
D: TRBD2
size: NA
J: TRBJ2-5
V: TRBV19

CDR3: CASRLLAGEETQYF
DNA: TGTGCCAGCAGGTTACTAGCGGGAGAAGAGACCCAGTACTTC
D: TRBD2
size: many
J: TRBJ2-5
V: TRBV7-2

CDR3: CASSPQRKETQYF
DNA: TGTGCCAGCTCACCACAGCGCAAAGAGACCCAGTACTTC
D: NA
size: many
J: TRBJ2-5
V: TRBV18

CDR3: CASSLEAGGTDTEAFF
DNA: TGTGCCAGCAGCTTGGAAGCAGGGGGCACGGACACTGAAGCTTTCTTT
D: TRBD1
size: many
J: TRBJ1-1
V: TRBV5-4

CDR3: CASGLAGASYEQYF
DNA: TGCGCCAGCGGACTAGCGGGAGCGTCCTACGAGCAGTACTTC
D: TRBD2
size: many
J: TRBJ2-7
V: TRBV5-1

CDR3: CASSVVAGANVLTF
DNA: TGTGCCAGCAGCGTAGTAGCCGGGGCCAACGTCCTGACTTTC
D: NA
size: NA
J: TRBJ2-6
V: TRBV9

CDR3: CASTTTWGGYTF
DNA: TGTGCCAGCACCACGACGTGGGGTGGCTACACCTTC
D: NA
size: few
J: TRBJ1-2
V: TRBV12-3/TRBV12-4

CDR3: CASSSSGAQETQYF
DNA: TGTGCCAGCAGCTCCAGCGGGGCGCAAGAGACCCAGTACTTC
D: TRBD2
size: many
J: TRBJ2-5
V: TRBV7-2

CDR3: CASSQDHLYEQYF
DNA: TGTGCCAGCAGCCAAGACCATCTTTACGAGCAGTACTTC
D: NA
size: few
J: TRBJ2-7
V: TRBV14

CDR3: CASRKIKWGSNYGYTF
DNA: TGTGCCAGCAGGAAGATAAAGTGGGGATCTAACTATGGCTACACCTTC
D: NA
size: few
J: TRBJ1-2
V: TRBV28

CDR3: CASSSPRGPSGNTIYF
DNA: TGTGCCAGTAGTTCGCCCAGGGGTCCCTCTGGAAACACCATATATTTT
D: NA
size: NA
J: TRBJ1-3
V: TRBV19

CDR3: CASSEAGEWGYTF
DNA: TGTGCCAGCAGCGAAGCAGGGGAGTGGGGCTACACCTTC
D: NA
size: NA
J: TRBJ1-2
V: TRBV5-6

CDR3: CASSPTTSGTYEQYF
DNA: TGTGCCAGCAGCCCCACGACTAGCGGGACCTACGAGCAGTACTTC
D: TRBD2
size: many
J: TRBJ2-7
V: TRBV11-2

CDR3: CASSLQRNIQYF
DNA: TGTGCCAGCAGCTTACAAAGGAACATTCAGTACTTC
D: NA
size: many
J: TRBJ2-4
V: TRBV7-2

CDR3: CASSLFTLGEQFF
DNA: TGTGCCAGCAGCCTGTTTACCTTGGGGGAGCAGTTCTTC
D: NA
size: few
J: TRBJ2-1
V: TRBV3-1

CDR3: CSARALDGETQYF
DNA: TGCAGTGCTAGAGCTCTAGATGGAGAGACCCAGTACTTC
D: NA
size: many
J: TRBJ2-5
V: TRBV20-1

CDR3: CASSQDPREGGYTF
DNA: TGTGCCAGCAGCCAAGATCCCAGGGAAGGAGGCTACACCTTC
D: NA
size: NA
J: TRBJ1-2
V: TRBV14